This is a list of T cell receptor beta chains from one sample in a study of cytomegalovirus exposure and HLA in healthy donors. Profiling relied on immunoSEQ multiplex PCR, and the TCRdb table lists in-frame clones only, not all of them. The sample's table shows approximately 47,000 clones. The material sequenced was PBMCs. These receptors were taken from a male donor in good health and CMV-seronegative. Each CDR3 is given with its conserved first and last residue. The order of the fields is D gene, V gene, clone size, J gene, CDR3 protein. A D gene is named only where the DNA matches it firmly. Not every row has a clone size; where given, it reads once, few, many or a size class.

TRBD1,TRBV5-4,-,TRBJ1-2,CASSWGQARGYGYTF
TRBD2,TRBV4-1,-,TRBJ2-3,CASSPTGTTTGDTQYF
-,TRBV6-5,-,-,CASSYTDGDYEQYF
-,TRBV29-1,-,TRBJ1-2,CSVGARVSNGYTF
-,TRBV7-9,-,TRBJ2-6,CASSSFRSGANVLTF
-,TRBV4-1,-,TRBJ2-7,CASSQGGDVSYEQYF
TRBD1,TRBV5-1,-,TRBJ2-7,CASSLTGQGYEQYF
TRBD1,TRBV6-4,-,TRBJ1-2,CASSEIAMTGGDGYTF
TRBD1,TRBV18,-,TRBJ1-2,CASAPRDRTTNYGYTF
TRBD1,TRBV6-5,-,TRBJ2-1,CASSYFGQGANEQFF
-,TRBV19,-,TRBJ2-3,CASSIRGGTDTQYF
TRBD1,TRBV5-5,-,TRBJ1-4,CASSHPDRDEVEKLFF
TRBD1,TRBV7-8,-,TRBJ2-7,CASSFLPGQGGEQYF
-,TRBV30,-,TRBJ1-2,CARSGSPNYGYTF
TRBD1,TRBV6-5,-,TRBJ2-7,CASRITMGTGVEQYF
-,TRBV7-2,-,TRBJ2-7,CASSSGAAGHEQYF
TRBD1,TRBV30,-,TRBJ2-5,CAWSVGQGVWSQYF
TRBD2,TRBV6-6,-,TRBJ2-7,CASSLRGEGYEQYF
TRBD2,TRBV4-2,-,TRBJ2-7,CASSQEAQRRGASYEQYF
-,TRBV4-3,-,TRBJ2-5,CASSQGNPAATQYF
-,TRBV27,-,TRBJ1-1,CASSLLEGTEAFF
-,TRBV4-1,-,TRBJ1-4,CASSVRTEEKLFF
-,TRBV9,-,TRBJ1-2,CASSVGTVRPLVNYGYTF
-,TRBV6-4,-,TRBJ2-1,CASSEWGEGDNEQFF
-,TRBV4-1,-,TRBJ1-1,CASSLVINTNTEAFF
-,TRBV6-1,-,TRBJ1-2,CASSGGGAGYGYTF
-,TRBV7-2,-,TRBJ2-5,CASSPSRGTSETQYF
-,TRBV11-2,-,TRBJ1-1,CASSLDPSGAEAFF
TRBD1,TRBV6-5,-,TRBJ1-2,CASSGGQGVGYTF
-,TRBV7-8,-,TRBJ1-2,CASSLVGGVPIGYTF
TRBD2,TRBV7-7,-,TRBJ2-1,CASSPLAGPYNEQFF
-,TRBV7-2,-,TRBJ2-1,CASSGQISYNEQFF
TRBD1,TRBV13,-,TRBJ1-6,CASSRTYGTASLGSPLHF
-,TRBV5-6,-,TRBJ2-1,CASNGLGAGRDEQFF
-,TRBV7-6,-,TRBJ1-1,CASSSGLMNTEAFF
-,TRBV6-5,-,TRBJ2-2,CASRPRGGSTGELFF
TRBD1,TRBV9,-,TRBJ1-1,CASSATTGGGTEAFF
-,TRBV4-3,-,TRBJ1-1,CASSQVLGQLNTEAFF
TRBD1,TRBV7-2,-,TRBJ1-2,CASSPNRDRAGYGYTF
-,TRBV15,-,TRBJ1-4,CATSRGQLNEKLFF
-,TRBV29-1,-,TRBJ1-2,CSVGAAAEGVYGYTF
TRBD1,TRBV7-9,-,TRBJ2-7,CASSLQNRGSDEQYF
-,TRBV30,-,TRBJ1-5,CAWSPGYSNQPQHF
-,TRBV27,-,TRBJ1-1,CASSPQGFTEAFF
-,TRBV30,-,TRBJ2-5,CAWSSQTAGTQYF
-,TRBV5-6,-,TRBJ2-7,CASSSLGAYEQYF
-,TRBV19,-,TRBJ1-2,CASSIDRGSYGYTF
-,TRBV30,-,TRBJ2-4,CAWSVTAGIQYF
-,TRBV30,-,TRBJ2-7,CAWGSTYEQYF
-,TRBV9,medium-sized,TRBJ1-4,CASSAVPQGKRDEKLFF
TRBD1,TRBV5-1,-,TRBJ1-2,CASSYLTGDKGYTF
TRBD1,TRBV7-9,-,TRBJ1-6,CASSSRTGDDSPLHF
-,TRBV6-6,-,TRBJ2-3,CASSYWRGGSTDTQYF
-,TRBV2,-,TRBJ1-5,CASSDQGYSNQPQHF
-,TRBV18,-,TRBJ1-2,CASSPREGDYGYTF
-,TRBV6-1,-,TRBJ1-2,CASSEGRGGQVYYGYTF
-,TRBV2,-,TRBJ1-1,CASCPDTEAFF